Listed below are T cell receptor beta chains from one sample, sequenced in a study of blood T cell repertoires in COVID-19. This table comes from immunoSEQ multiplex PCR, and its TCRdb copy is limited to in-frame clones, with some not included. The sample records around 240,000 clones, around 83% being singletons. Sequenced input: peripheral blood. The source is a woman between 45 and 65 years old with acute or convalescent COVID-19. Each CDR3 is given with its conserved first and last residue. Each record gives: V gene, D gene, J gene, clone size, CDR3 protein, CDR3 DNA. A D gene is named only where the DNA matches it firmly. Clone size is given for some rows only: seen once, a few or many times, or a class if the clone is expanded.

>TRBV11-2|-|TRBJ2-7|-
CASSPLPHEQYF
TGTGCCAGCAGCCCTCTCCCCCACGAGCAGTACTTC
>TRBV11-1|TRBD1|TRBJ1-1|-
CASSLGPGQGITEAFF
TGTGCCAGCAGCTTAGGCCCGGGACAGGGGATAACTGAAGCTTTCTTT
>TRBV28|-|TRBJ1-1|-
CASSRVVAFF
TGTGCCAGCTCGCGGGTTGTCGCTTTCTTT
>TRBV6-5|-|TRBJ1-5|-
CASSYTGLSQPQHF
TGTGCCAGCAGTTACACAGGGTTATCTCAGCCCCAGCATTTT
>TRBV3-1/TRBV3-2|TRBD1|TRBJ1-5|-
CASSPSPGQGEPQHF
TGTGCCAGCAGCCCAAGCCCGGGACAGGGCGAACCCCAGCATTTT
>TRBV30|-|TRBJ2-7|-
CAWSDRDPYEQYF
TGTGCCTGGAGTGACAGGGACCCCTACGAGCAGTACTTC
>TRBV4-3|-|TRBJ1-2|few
CASSQDGGGNYGYTF
TGCGCCAGCAGCCAAGATGGGGGCGGTAACTATGGCTACACCTTC
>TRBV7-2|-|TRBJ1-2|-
CASSLMATIYGYTF
TGTGCCAGCAGCTTAATGGCCACGATCTATGGCTACACCTTC
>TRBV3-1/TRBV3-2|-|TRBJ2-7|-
CASSQVGRRGYEQYF
TGTGCCAGCAGCCAAGTCGGGCGGAGGGGCTACGAGCAGTACTTC
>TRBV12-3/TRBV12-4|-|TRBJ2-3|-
CASSRSGTDTQYF
TGTGCCAGCAGTCGGTCGGGCACAGATACGCAGTATTTT